Below are 26 T cell receptor beta chains sequenced from a single sample in a study of T cells in Graves' hyperthyroidism and ophthalmopathy (dated by TCRdb to between 2018 and 2020). Library generation was performed with multiplex PCR. TCRdb shows the sequencer as Illumina HiSeq 2000. The TCR beta CDR3 regions were amplified from RNA transcripts. For the first round of RT-PCR on the TCR CDR3, the HTBI primer set was used together with the Qiagen OneStep RT-PCR kit. Using fastp at Q25 and MiXCR, TCRdb reprocessed the public reads and kept productive beta chains. Every distinct CDR3 protein forms one entry, paired with its most common genes and DNA. For this sample the table gives more than 300,000 distinct CDR3 sequences, of which 15% to 20% were detected only once. Approximately 35% of the sample is taken by the ten largest. The sequencing sample was made of blood. All receptors come from a young woman with Graves' hyperthyroidism that later progressed to Graves' ophthalmopathy.

Note on this clonotype: This may be a read error: a much more frequent sequence differs by one nucleotide. The conserved phenylalanine or tryptophan is not found at the CDR3 terminus, so this likely reflects a read error. This sequence joins TRBV7-2 and TRBJ2-3, with 10 bases identical to TRBD2. The germline gives CDR1 SGHTA, CDR2 FQGNSA. CDR3 length: 18 amino acids. With V trimmed by 2 bases and J by 0 bases, 8 bases remained unmatched. The CDR3 spells CASSLISSGGSSTDTQYV. CDR3 nucleotide sequence: TGTGCCAGCAGCTTAATATCTAGCGGGGGTTCTAGCACAGATACGCAGTATGTT.

This clonotype has ten or more counts. The J gene is TRBJ2-5, the V gene TRBV29-1; no clear D gene. The CDR3 runs 10 residues. CDR1 and CDR2 from the germline V gene are SQVTM and ANQGSEA. V lost 4 bases to trimming and J lost 6 bases, with 6 bases between them. CDR3 sequence: CSVVVQTQYF. For the CDR3, the DNA is TGCAGCGTTGTGGTCCAGACCCAGTACTTC.

At least ten counts were recorded for this clonotype. The V and J genes are TRBV12-3 or TRBV12-4 and TRBJ2-7; D not certain. The V gene lost 3 bases and the J gene lost 5 bases, with 11 bases spanning the gap. The CDR3 contains 13 residues. Written as DNA, the CDR3 is TGTGCCAGCAGTTTGTTTGGAGAGGACGAGCAGTACTTC. Translating gives CASSLFGEDEQYF.

The sample holds many counts of this clonotype. This chain uses TRBV7-9 with TRBJ1-2; possibly TRBD1 for D (5 bases). Trimming pared 1 base from V and 9 bases from J, leaving 12 bases between. The CDR3 spans 13 residues. Germline V gene lookup returns CDR1 SEHNR and CDR2 FQNEAQ (reference sequence). CDR3 in amino acids: CASSLGGADRYTF. CDR3 nucleotides: TGTGCCAGCAGCTTAGGAGGGGCCGATCGCTACACCTTC. The whole variable domain, remainder taken from reference TRBV7-9 and TRBJ1-2, is DTGVSQNPRHKITKRGQNVTFRCDPISEHNRLYWYRQTLGQGPEFLTYFQNEAQLEKSRLLSDRFSAERPKGSFSTLEIQRTEQGDSAMYLCASSLGGADRYTFGSGTRLTVV.

Only a few counts were recorded for this clonotype. This chain uses TRBV5-1 with TRBJ2-5; 8 positions agree with TRBD1. After removal of 4 bases from V and 4 bases from J, the junction contained 12 bases not matched to a gene. The CDR3 covers 16 residues. CDR1 is SGHRS and CDR2 is YFSETQ in the germline V gene. Written as DNA, the CDR3 is TGCGCCAGCAGCCCGGAGACAGGGGTAGTGGGAGAGACCCAGTACTTC. It is translated as CASSPETGVVGETQYF.

This clonotype was seen a few times. The V gene is TRBV5-1, the J gene TRBJ2-4, with TRBD1 matching over 7 bases. Germline values: CDR1 SGHRS, CDR2 YFSETQ. V was clipped by 1 base and J by 0 bases; unmatched bases: 10. This CDR3 spans 18 amino acids. This CDR3 is CASSLYGGTVLAKNIQYF. The CDR3 region has the DNA TGCGCCAGCAGCTTGTACGGTGGGACAGTACTAGCCAAAAACATTCAGTACTTC.

This chain links TRBV28 with TRBJ1-5; 9 bases align to TRBD1. This CDR3 is built from 15 residues. CDR1 and CDR2 (germline): MDHEN, SYDVKM. Trimming took 3 bases from V and 5 from J; bases not matched to a gene: 5. This CDR3 reads CASSFRGQGHQPQHF. CDR3 DNA sequence: TGTGCCAGCAGTTTTAGGGGACAGGGTCATCAGCCCCAGCATTTT.

The genes are TRBV11-3 and TRBJ2-1, with 10 bases that match TRBD2. The CDR3 is 15 residues long. Germline CDR1 reads SGHNT; CDR2 reads YENEEA. The trim removed 1 base at V and 8 bases at J, leaving 5 bases unmatched. The CDR3 DNA sequence: TGTGCCAGCAGCTTAGGCCTAGCGGGAGTCGATGAGCAGTTCTTC. Translation gives CASSLGLAGVDEQFF.

This clonotype has just a few counts. The V gene is TRBV20-1, the J gene TRBJ2-1; 8 nucleotides match TRBD2. The CDR3 contains 15 residues. Trimming took 6 bases from V and 9 from J; bases not matched to a gene: 16. Per germline, CDR1 DFQATT and CDR2 SNEGSKA (reference sequence). The chain's CDR3 is CSATSGTSGVGEQFF. The CDR3 DNA follows: TGCAGTGCCACCTCGGGGACTAGTGGCGTCGGTGAGCAGTTCTTC.

Ten or more counts support this clonotype. The chain joins TRBV20-1 to TRBJ1-1; TRBD1 is a possible D gene (6 bases). CDR1 DFQATT and CDR2 SNEGSKA come from the germline V gene (reference sequence). The CDR3 has 16 residues. V lost 0 bases to trimming and J lost 6 bases, with 20 bases between them. CDR3 sequence: CSAREQGRVSAAEAFF. The CDR3 DNA reads as TGCAGTGCTAGAGAACAGGGACGTGTTTCGGCCGCTGAAGCTTTCTTT.

This clonotype was seen many times. The J gene is TRBJ2-7, the V gene TRBV14, with 14 bases identical to TRBD2. Germline CDR1 reads SGHDN; CDR2 reads FVKESK. The CDR3 spans 15 residues. The V and J ends lost 2 bases and 5 bases, in that order; junction bases with no gene match: 2. DNA of the CDR3: TGTGCCAGCAGCCAACCGACTAGCGGGAGGGACGAGCAGTACTTC. Translation: CASSQPTSGRDEQYF.

This clonotype appeared many times. This chain links TRBV11-2 with TRBJ2-3; 8 nucleotides align to TRBD2. The CDR3 is 16 residues long. V trimming: 0 bases; J trimming: 9 bases; junction bases outside the gene matches: 11. From germline, CDR1 is SGHAT and CDR2 FQNNGV. CDR3 nucleotides: TGTGCCAGCAGCTTAGACTGGGTTTTGGGCGGGGGGACGCAGTATTTT. Its protein is CASSLDWVLGGGTQYF.

This clonotype appeared many times. This chain uses TRBV18 with TRBJ2-1, with 13 bases matching TRBD2. V gave up 3 bases and J gave up 8 bases; unmatched junction bases: 7. The CDR3 spans 16 residues. Germline V gives CDR1 KGHSH, CDR2 LQKENI. The CDR3 spells CASSPWTSGSGDEQFF. Here the CDR3 DNA reads TGTGCCAGCTCACCTTGGACTAGCGGGAGCGGGGATGAGCAGTTCTTC.

For this clonotype: A junction boundary mismatches the germline segment, possibly from a read error. The V gene is TRBV6-1, the J gene TRBJ1-6; possible D gene TRBD1, 5 bases. The CDR3 spans 17 residues. In germline, CDR1 is MNHNS, CDR2 SASEGT. CDR3 loop: CARSGLQGFSYSSPLHF. The DNA for the CDR3 is TGTGCCCGCAGCGGCCTGCAGGGATTCTCCTATAGTTCACCCCTCCACTTT.

The CDR3 region is CASSLRQATDTQYF. CDR3 sequence (DNA): TGTGCCAGCAGTCTTCGTCAGGCCACAGATACGCAGTATTTT. V and J are TRBV27 and TRBJ2-3; D remains ambiguous. The CDR3 extends over 14 amino acids. Deletions cut 5 bases from V and 2 bases from J, with 11 bases between. The germline V gene has CDR1 MNHEY and CDR2 SMNVEV (reference sequence).

A note on this clonotype: A much larger clone is a single base away; this may be a read error. The chain joins TRBV30 to TRBJ1-5; D is ambiguous. Per the germline V gene, CDR1 is GTSNPN and CDR2 is SVGIG (reference sequence). The CDR3 sequence is 13 residues long. CDR3: CARSGSGLRPQHF. CDR3 in DNA: TGTGCCAGGAGTGGGTCTGGGCTTCGGCCCCAGCATTTT.

This clonotype was picked up a small number of times. The chain employs TRBV11-2 and TRBJ1-3; 8 bases map to TRBD1. V was pared by 5 bases and J by 4 bases, with 10 bases of the junction left unmatched. The CDR3 has 16 residues. CDR1 and CDR2 (germline): SGHAT, FQNNGV. As DNA, the CDR3 is TGTGCCAGCAGCCCAGGGGGCGGGACAATAGGAAACACCATATATTTT. It codes for CASSPGGGTIGNTIYF. The full variable domain, its missing parts supplied by reference TRBV11-2 and TRBJ1-3, is EAGVAQSPRYKIIEKRQSVAFWCNPISGHATLYWYQQILGQGPKLLIQFQNNGVVDDSQLPKDRFSAERLKGVDSTLKIQPAKLEDSAVYLCASSPGGGTIGNTIYFGEGSWLTVV.

This clonotype came up many times. This chain uses TRBV18 with TRBJ2-3; D is unclear. The CDR3 is made up of 14 amino acids. V gave up 6 bases and J gave up 1 base, with 11 bases separating them. Germline assignment: CDR1 KGHSH and CDR2 LQKENI. The CDR3 sequence is CASSPSDGTDTQYF. The DNA of the CDR3 is TGTGCCAGCTCCCCCAGCGATGGCACAGATACGCAGTATTTT.

The genes are TRBV19 and TRBJ2-5, with 12 bases identical to TRBD2. The CDR3 is 17 amino acids. V was pared by 2 bases and J by 0 bases, with 4 bases of the junction left unmatched. Germline V gene sequence: CDR1 LNHDA, CDR2 SQIVND (reference sequence). Here the CDR3 reads CASSILTSGGNQETQYF. For the CDR3, the DNA is TGTGCCAGTAGTATATTGACTAGCGGGGGTAACCAAGAGACCCAGTACTTC.

This clonotype was picked up many times. This rearrangement joins TRBV20-1 to TRBJ1-5; D is possibly TRBD1 (5 bases). This CDR3 comprises 15 residues. V gave up 3 bases and J gave up 6 bases, with 18 bases separating them. CDR1 and CDR2 (germline): DFQATT, SNEGSKA (reference sequence). The CDR3 DNA follows: TGCAGTGCTAGTCCCTCAGGGTCTGGAAGTCAGCCCCAGCATTTT. It is translated as CSASPSGSGSQPQHF.

In regard to this clonotype: This could be a read error, since a much larger clone is one nucleotide away. The rearrangement uses TRBV19 and TRBJ2-7; possibly TRBD1 for D (5 bases). Germline-derived CDR1 and CDR2 are LNHDA and SQIVND (reference sequence). V lost 9 bases, J lost 3 bases, and 27 bases lay in between. CDR3 length equals 17 residues. In DNA form, the CDR3 reads TGTGCCAGACCCCAGGACACGAACTGCAACAGCTGCTACGAGCAGTACTTC. Its translation is CARPQDTNCNSCYEQYF.

This clonotype was picked up a small number of times. This chain joins TRBV7-9 and TRBJ2-1; either TRBD1 or TRBD2 may supply D (5 bases each). Germline-derived CDR1 and CDR2 are SEHNR and FQNEAQ (reference sequence). The CDR3 is 16 residues long. The V and J ends lost 2 bases and 6 bases respectively, with 17 bases between them. CDR3 loop: CASSLIRTEGVNEQFF. DNA for the CDR3: TGTGCCAGCAGCTTAATACGGACTGAAGGGGTCAATGAGCAGTTCTTC. The whole variable domain, filled in from reference TRBV7-9 and TRBJ2-1, reads DTGVSQNPRHKITKRGQNVTFRCDPISEHNRLYWYRQTLGQGPEFLTYFQNEAQLEKSRLLSDRFSAERPKGSFSTLEIQRTEQGDSAMYLCASSLIRTEGVNEQFFGPGTRLTVL.

Ten or more counts support this clonotype. The rearrangement links TRBV20-1 to TRBJ2-1; the D gene is possibly TRBD2 (6 bases). Looked up from germline, CDR1 is DFQATT and CDR2 is SNEGSKA (reference sequence). This CDR3 region has 13 residues. The V end was cut by 4 bases, the J end by 8 bases, with 15 bases between. CDR3 residues: CSANWRTGDEQFF. CDR3 DNA: TGCAGTGCTAATTGGCGGACGGGGGATGAGCAGTTCTTC.

This clonotype was counted a few times. A much larger clone differs from this one at a single base, so this may be a read error. The genes are TRBV20-1 and TRBJ2-5, with 7 bases aligning to TRBD1. Germline CDR1 is DFQATT and CDR2 is SNEGSKA (reference sequence). The V gene end was trimmed by 0 bases and the J gene end by 4 bases; junction bases not matched to a gene: 8. The CDR3 sequence is 15 residues long. CDR3 in amino acids: CSARDVTGIRETQYF. The CDR3 DNA reads TGCAGTGCTAGAGACGTGACAGGGATCCGAGAGACCCAGTACTTC.

In its sample, this clonotype was seen many times. The chain carries TRBV6-6 and TRBJ2-4; no reliable D call. Germline assignment: CDR1 MNHNY and CDR2 SVGAGI (reference sequence). The CDR3 length is 18 residues. Trimming shortened V by 0 bases and J by 0 bases, and 15 bases separated the two germline ends. CDR3 nucleotide sequence: TGTGCCAGCAGTTACTCGAACAGCAAATCCCTAGCCAAAAACATTCAGTACTTC. Amino acid sequence: CASSYSNSKSLAKNIQYF.

This clonotype has at least ten counts. The chain combines TRBV3-1 with TRBJ1-6; possible D gene TRBD1, 6 bases. This CDR3 contains 14 residues. Trimming took off 3 bases at V and 8 bases at J, with 11 bases between the two ends. Germline-derived CDR1 and CDR2 are LGHDT and YNNKEL (reference sequence). The CDR3 bases are TGTGCCAGCAGCCAGACAGGTTCTCATTCACCCCTCCACTTT. Its protein is CASSQTGSHSPLHF.